Shown below are 18 T cell receptor beta chains from a single sample sequenced in a study of spatial heterogeneity in lung cancer (dated by TCRdb to the late 2010s). The sample's time point label is to be understood as: sample taken at primary tumor resection. Without any cell sorting, TCR sequencing was performed on whole RNA extracted either from tumor and nontumor lung tissue or from cryopreserved PBMC samples. Library prep was done by 5' RACE. The instrument given in TCRdb is NextSeq 500. Clones were called with MiXCR by TCRdb after fastp trimmed the public reads at Q25, and only in-frame beta chains were retained. Identical CDR3 protein sequences are pooled into one entry, listed with their most common genes and DNA. The sample table shows 55,000 to 75,000 distinct CDR3 sequences, and roughly 8% are seen once. Over 13% of the sample is in the top ten clones. Sample: PBMCs, taken at surgery. These receptors were taken from a female donor with early-stage non-small cell lung cancer.

There are a few counts of this clonotype. The chain has TRBV12-3 or TRBV12-4 and TRBJ1-1, with TRBD1 matching over 7 bases. The CDR3 loop spans 12 amino acids. V shed 3 bases, J shed 10 bases, and the junction held 5 bases outside the gene matches. CDR3 protein: CASSFPGQRAFF. The CDR3, as DNA: TGTGCCAGCAGTTTTCCGGGACAGCGAGCTTTCTTT.

This clonotype was picked up many times. V usage is TRBV5-1 and J usage is TRBJ2-4; D gene uncertain. CDR3 size: 13 residues. V lost 2 bases and J lost 5, with 8 bases in between. Per the germline V gene, CDR1 is SGHRS and CDR2 is YFSETQ. In nucleotides, the CDR3 is TGCGCCAGCAGCTTAGACCTCGAAAACATTCAGTACTTC. Its protein is CASSLDLENIQYF. The full variable domain, with the rest looked up from reference TRBV5-1 and TRBJ2-4, is KAGVTQTPRYLIKTRGQQVTLSCSPISGHRSVSWYQQTPGQGLQFLFEYFSETQRNKGNFPGRFSGRQFSNSRSEMNVSTLELGDSALYLCASSLDLENIQYFGAGTRLSVL.

The chain uses TRBV10-3 and TRBJ2-3, with 7 bases matching TRBD2. Unmatched junction bases numbered 12, after V lost 0 bases and J lost 0 bases. Germline V gives CDR1 ENHRY, CDR2 SYGVKD. There are 19 residues in the CDR3. CDR3 coding DNA: TGTGCCATCAGTGAGTCGACGTCGGCTAGCGGTGCTAGCACAGATACGCAGTATTTT. Its protein is CAISESTSASGASTDTQYF.

This clonotype was seen repeatedly, ten times or more. The V gene is TRBV28, the J gene TRBJ1-2; 7 positions match TRBD1. Per the germline V gene, CDR1 is MDHEN and CDR2 is SYDVKM. Trimming cost V 5 bases and J 4 bases; bases outside gene matches: 4. This CDR3 is built from 13 residues. The CDR3 loop reads CASSLDRAYGYTF. CDR3 nucleotide sequence: TGTGCCAGCAGTCTTGACAGGGCCTATGGCTACACCTTC.

The gene calls are TRBV12-3 or TRBV12-4 and TRBJ2-3, with 7 bases matching TRBD2. V lost 3 bases to trimming and J lost 4 bases; unmatched junction nucleotides: 7. The CDR3 length is 15 residues. The CDR3 spells CASSFREGRADTQYF. In DNA, the CDR3 is TGTGCCAGCAGTTTCAGGGAAGGGAGGGCAGATACGCAGTATTTT.

This clonotype was recorded many times. This chain uses TRBV4-2 with TRBJ1-2, with TRBD1 matching 11 bases. Germline values: CDR1 LGHNA, CDR2 YNFKEQ. There are 16 residues in the CDR3. With 3 bases clipped from V and 3 bases from J, the junction kept 6 bases outside the gene matches. CDR3 nucleotides: TGTGCCAGCAGCCAGGACAGGGGGCCGCTAGACTATGGCTACACCTTC. The encoded protein is CASSQDRGPLDYGYTF.

The table lists this clonotype with a few counts. The chain is built from TRBV20-1 and TRBJ2-3, with TRBD2 matching 8 bases. The CDR3 length is 16 residues. The junction had 11 bases not matched to a gene; V was cut back by 2 bases and J by 4 bases. Per the germline V gene, CDR1 is DFQATT and CDR2 is SNEGSKA (reference sequence). The CDR3 DNA reads TGCAGTGCTAGATCAACGGGTAGCGGGAACGCAGATACGCAGTATTTT. It yields the protein CSARSTGSGNADTQYF.

This clonotype occurred many times. V is TRBV20-1 and J is TRBJ1-1; tentative D call: TRBD1 (6 bases). The V gene's germline CDR1 is DFQATT and CDR2 SNEGSKA (reference sequence). Trimming removed 0 bases from V and 2 bases from J, with 10 bases in between. There are 14 residues in the CDR3. The CDR3 DNA reads as TGCAGTGCTAGAGAGGGGGCCACCAACACTGAAGCTTTCTTT. Its translation is CSAREGATNTEAFF.

Ten or more counts support this clonotype. The V call is TRBV12-3 or TRBV12-4, the J call TRBJ1-1; 7 positions match TRBD1. V dropped 1 base and J dropped 2; count of bases not matched to a gene: 7. The CDR3 loop spans 16 amino acids. The CDR3 DNA reads TGTGCCAGCAGTTTAGTCACGGGACAGAGAAACACTGAAGCTTTCTTT. This translates into CASSLVTGQRNTEAFF.

This clonotype was recorded at least ten times. The chain is built from TRBV7-9 and TRBJ2-1, with D possibly matching TRBD2 (6 bases). Germline values: CDR1 SEHNR, CDR2 FQNEAQ (reference sequence). CDR3 length: 13 amino acids. V shed 4 bases and J shed 4 bases, with 8 bases lying between them. CDR3 residues: CASSSGLYNEQFF. CDR3 nucleotides: TGTGCCAGCAGCTCGGGACTGTACAATGAGCAGTTCTTC.

At least ten counts were recorded for this clonotype. This chain connects TRBV5-6 to TRBJ2-1; 8 bases are shared with TRBD2. CDR3 length equals 15 residues. Unmatched junction bases numbered 4, after V lost 0 bases and J lost 5 bases. The germline CDR1 and CDR2 sequences are SGHDT and YYEEEE. CDR3 DNA sequence: TGTGCCAGCAGCTTGGATACTAGCGGTCACAATGAGCAGTTCTTC. Protein sequence: CASSLDTSGHNEQFF.

This clonotype occurred a few times. CDR3 nucleotide sequence: TGTGCCAGCACCCAGGACAGCTGGGATGAAAAACTGTTTTTT. Its translation is CASTQDSWDEKLFF. The rearrangement uses TRBV7-9 and TRBJ1-4, with a weak D call TRBD1 (6 bases). Trimming pared 7 bases from V and 6 bases from J, leaving 15 bases between. The germline gives CDR1 SEHNR, CDR2 FQNEAQ (reference sequence). This CDR3 has 14 residues.

The chain joins TRBV18 to TRBJ2-7, with D possibly TRBD2 on 5 matching bases. V gave up 5 bases and J gave up 0 bases, with 11 bases separating them. Germline loops: CDR1 KGHSH, CDR2 LQKENI. CDR3 length: 14 residues. The DNA for the CDR3 is TGTGCCAGCTCAGCCCCGGGAAGCTCCTACGAGCAGTACGTC. It encodes CASSAPGSSYEQYV.

This clonotype occurred many times. CDR3 region: CATSDRTPNSPLHF. CDR3 nucleotides: TGTGCCACCAGTGACCGGACGCCAAATTCACCCCTCCACTTT. The chain employs TRBV24-1 and TRBJ1-6, with D unclear. Deletions cut 4 bases from V and 7 bases from J, with 10 bases between. This CDR3 spans 14 amino acids. Germline V gene lookup returns CDR1 KGHDR and CDR2 SFDVKD.

This clonotype showed up many times. The chain links TRBV6-5 to TRBJ2-5; D is unresolved. V dropped 2 bases and J dropped 3 bases, with 7 bases sitting between them. The CDR3 covers 13 residues. The germline CDR1 and CDR2 sequences are MNHEY and SVGAGI. Here the CDR3 reads CASSYSGKETQYF. The CDR3 nucleotides read TGTGCCAGCAGTTACAGTGGAAAAGAGACCCAGTACTTC.

This clonotype came up many times. This sequence joins TRBV24-1 and TRBJ1-5; D ambiguous. The CDR3 is made up of 14 amino acids. Trimming stripped 3 bases from V and 6 bases from J, with 11 bases between. Germline V gene data show CDR1 as KGHDR and CDR2 as SFDVKD. CDR3 in amino acids: CATSDTKRGQPQHF. Here the CDR3 DNA reads TGTGCCACCAGTGATACCAAGAGAGGTCAGCCCCAGCATTTT.

The chain employs TRBV19 and TRBJ1-4, with D possibly matching TRBD1 (5 bases). The V end was cut by 5 bases, the J end by 9 bases, with 19 bases between. Per the germline V gene, CDR1 is LNHDA and CDR2 is SQIVND (reference sequence). The CDR3 sequence is 15 residues long. In DNA, the CDR3 is TGTGCCAGTAGTGCCACAGGCGGGTCTGGTAAAAAACTGTTTTTT. It is translated as CASSATGGSGKKLFF.

Ten or more counts support this clonotype. The V and J genes are TRBV7-9 and TRBJ2-7; no clear D. V lost 5 bases and J 1 base, leaving 15 bases between the germline ends. CDR1 and CDR2 (germline): SEHNR, FQNEAQ (reference sequence). CDR3 length equals 15 residues. CDR3 nucleotides: TGTGCCAGCAGCCCCAGAGGTCTGGTATCCTACGAGCAGTACTTC. It codes for CASSPRGLVSYEQYF.